This TCR beta chain is drawn from a study of shared clonotypes between healthy human individuals (TCRdb year 2020). For the wider study: The cohort comprised a couple of women and a few men aged 18 to 49 years. The study deeply sequenced blood TCR repertoires of five healthy adults to estimate repertoire size and the extent of clonotype sharing between individuals. Libraries were prepared and TCR repertoires were sequenced by different laboratories using diverse techniques, in order to increase sequencing depth and limit assay-specific biases. Per donor, leukapheresis produced somewhere between about 0.85 and 9.5 billion PBMCs. The research as a whole found: Based on pairwise subsampling, the degree of clonotype sharing among donors was expected to be affected by sequencing depth. Only blood was sampled, and tissue TCR repertoires likely differ from those in blood. The small number of donors limited the genetic and exposure-history diversity represented.

There are 14 amino acids in the CDR3, from cysteine to phenylalanine inclusive. This entry keeps only the CDR3 DNA: 42 bases, framed from base 1. The germline V gene specifies SNHLY as CDR1 and FYNNEI as CDR2. V is cut by 5 bases and J by 3 bases, and the space between the germline ends is 11 bases. The donors were healthy, HIV-negative adults who had no recently reported acute infections or vaccinations. Only Caucasian adults living in Nashville, Tennessee, USA were represented among the donors. For unsorted samples, roughly 86 million PBMCs were counted and genomic DNA was extracted with the QIAamp DNA Blood Mini kit. Blood was obtained by leukapheresis, after which PBMCs were separated by Ficoll-Histopaque density gradient centrifugation and cryopreserved in liquid nitrogen vapor phase. There are a few counts of this clone. The antigen it recognizes is unknown. No clone much larger than this one lies a single base away; base qualities are absent.

Using the deep immunoSEQ assay, multiplex PCR amplified TCR CDR3 regions from genomic DNA. For each cell subset, the extracted genomic DNA was distributed evenly across all wells of several immunoSEQ 96-well plates, and each plate served as one replicate. Each replicate PCR for unsorted PBMC received roughly 300 ng genomic DNA, equal to about 30,000 T cell genomes. Ten immunoSEQ deep assay plates were used to sequence unsorted PBMC genomic DNA. Purified libraries were quantified with a Qubit 3.0 fluorometer, sized on a Bioanalyzer 2100, and re-quantified with the KAPA Library Quantification kit. A separate single-read 150-cycle Illumina NextSeq 550 flow cell was used to sequence each immunoSEQ 96-well plate. In the authors' own workflow: The immunoSEQ output contained only junctional sequences without quality scores, so filtering could not match that applied to full-length reads. Sequences were annotated with PyIR, a Python wrapper for IgBLAST v1.9, and V/J genes and CDR3 were assigned using IMGT germline references. Any read was removed if the V/J assignment was weak (E-value above 1e-6), the CDR3 was missing, or the read contained stop codons, out-of-frame junctions, or ambiguous translated residues. V3J clonotypes were defined as sequences sharing an identical inferred V gene, J gene, and CDR3 amino acid sequence. Percentage overlap between repertoires was computed as shared unique clonotypes divided by the size of the smaller repertoire. Three approaches were used to assess repertoire richness: RTK rarefaction, the Chao1 estimator, and Recon v2.1 estimates of unobserved clonotypes. In TCRdb, the immuneACCESS table is reduced to in-frame sequences with V and J assigned. These tables do not hold every clone; where another copy was compared, an unresolved V gene accounts for under half, and the others remain unexplained. The D gene and trimming were derived from the DNA, and the V and J assignments and clone size from that table. Across this sample there are hundreds of thousands of clones, with 60% to 85% seen only once. The ten biggest clones cover 10% to 15% of the sample.

The TCR sequence derives from a woman in her 40s in good health. Some clones in this sample may be carry-over from other donors' samples. The rearrangement joined TRBV2 to TRBJ1-3, with the D gene call left open. Specimen: PBMCs. The CDR3 has the sequence CASSLELVGNTIYF. The DNA reads TGTGCCAGCAGTCTAGAATTGGTTGGAAACACCATATATTTT.